Listed below are T cell receptor beta chains from one sample, sequenced in a study of CD8+ T cells in alopecia areata. Libraries were prepared by immunoSEQ multiplex PCR; TCRdb keeps only in-frame clonotypes and omits some of them. This table holds 50,000 to 70,000 clones, roughly 47% found once. Source material: NKG2D-low CD8+ T cells sorted from blood. These receptors originate from a human donor with alopecia areata. Each CDR3 is given without its conserved first and last residue. The D gene is left open where the match is weak. The listing skips clone size in some rows; elsewhere it reads once, few, many or a size class.

v_call: TRBV29-1; d_call: TRBD1; j_call: TRBJ1-1; clone_size: NA; cdr3_aa: SVEKVRQGAEAF
v_call: TRBV5-1; d_call: NA; j_call: TRBJ2-5; clone_size: NA; cdr3_aa: ASIPGTVTQETQY
v_call: TRBV11-1; d_call: NA; j_call: TRBJ1-2; clone_size: once; cdr3_aa: ASSTEVIQGNNYGYT
v_call: TRBV10-3; d_call: NA; j_call: TRBJ2-7; clone_size: NA; cdr3_aa: AINNDLSYEQY
v_call: TRBV28; d_call: NA; j_call: TRBJ2-3; clone_size: NA; cdr3_aa: ASSYLTDTQY
v_call: TRBV5-6; d_call: NA; j_call: TRBJ2-3; clone_size: NA; cdr3_aa: ASSEPGPRTDTQY
v_call: TRBV20-1; d_call: NA; j_call: TRBJ2-7; clone_size: few; cdr3_aa: SAKQAYEQY
v_call: TRBV27; d_call: NA; j_call: TRBJ1-1; clone_size: NA; cdr3_aa: ASSWGPNTEAF
v_call: TRBV6-1; d_call: NA; j_call: TRBJ2-7; clone_size: NA; cdr3_aa: ASWGGSSYEQY
v_call: TRBV7-9; d_call: NA; j_call: TRBJ2-5; clone_size: NA; cdr3_aa: ASSSQTVQETQY
v_call: TRBV4-1; d_call: NA; j_call: TRBJ2-7; clone_size: NA; cdr3_aa: ASSHLGASEQY
v_call: TRBV6-1; d_call: NA; j_call: TRBJ1-5; clone_size: NA; cdr3_aa: ASSEALGPLNPQPQH
v_call: TRBV19; d_call: TRBD1; j_call: TRBJ2-5; clone_size: NA; cdr3_aa: ASSIDGQVSQETQY
v_call: TRBV7-6; d_call: NA; j_call: TRBJ1-2; clone_size: NA; cdr3_aa: ASSLGEGPYGYT
v_call: TRBV29-1; d_call: TRBD1; j_call: TRBJ2-3; clone_size: few; cdr3_aa: SVEDLVTGGAVDTQY
v_call: TRBV6-5; d_call: NA; j_call: TRBJ1-6; clone_size: NA; cdr3_aa: ASSYSSGTINSPLH
v_call: TRBV27; d_call: NA; j_call: TRBJ2-5; clone_size: NA; cdr3_aa: ASRRGLQETQY
v_call: TRBV5-1; d_call: TRBD2; j_call: TRBJ2-7; clone_size: NA; cdr3_aa: ASSFTTSGSYEQY
v_call: TRBV29-1; d_call: NA; j_call: TRBJ1-1; clone_size: NA; cdr3_aa: SVGGYVNTEAF
v_call: TRBV29-1; d_call: NA; j_call: TRBJ1-1; clone_size: NA; cdr3_aa: SVGFPEAF
v_call: TRBV6-6; d_call: NA; j_call: TRBJ2-5; clone_size: few; cdr3_aa: ASSPGGSGETQY
v_call: TRBV18; d_call: NA; j_call: TRBJ2-7; clone_size: few; cdr3_aa: ASSPKGFYEQY
v_call: TRBV27; d_call: TRBD1; j_call: TRBJ2-3; clone_size: few; cdr3_aa: ASSFFGTDTDTQY
v_call: TRBV7-9; d_call: TRBD1; j_call: TRBJ2-2; clone_size: few; cdr3_aa: ASSLPGQGIPGELF
v_call: TRBV4-2; d_call: TRBD2; j_call: TRBJ2-6; clone_size: NA; cdr3_aa: ASSPLAGGSGANVLT
v_call: TRBV7-9; d_call: TRBD1; j_call: TRBJ2-1; clone_size: NA; cdr3_aa: ASTDRADDNEQF